Shown below are 21 T cell receptor beta chains from a single sample sequenced in a study of neurological immune-mediated disorders. TCRdb recomputed calls from the 5' RACE reads with MiXCR, one row per CDR3 protein. The data contain tens of thousands of distinct CDR3 sequences, 3.8% of them singletons. Sequenced: PBMCs. These receptors were obtained from a man aged 60-69 years with multiple sclerosis.

This clonotype has a count of ten or more. The V and J genes are TRBV7-2 and TRBJ1-1; 9 bases agree with TRBD1. CDR1 SGHTA and CDR2 FQGNSA come from the germline V gene. The CDR3 runs 14 residues. V lost 2 bases, J lost 4 bases, and 2 bases stayed unmatched. DNA for the CDR3: TGTGCCAGCAGCTTAAGGACAGGGGTCACTGAAGCTTTCTTT. Its translation is CASSLRTGVTEAFF.

This clonotype was observed at least ten times. The chain carries TRBV12-3 or TRBV12-4 and TRBJ2-1; TRBD2 might be the D (5 bases). V lost 6 bases and J lost 1, with 16 bases in between. There are 16 residues in the CDR3. CDR3 DNA sequence: TGTGCCAGCAGGAAGTCAGCGGTGGAGTCCTACAATGAGCAGTTCTTC. Amino acids: CASRKSAVESYNEQFF.

This clonotype was observed many times. This chain links TRBV5-1 with TRBJ1-3; 7 bases match TRBD1. The CDR3 extends over 14 amino acids. The trim removed 3 bases at V and 6 bases at J, leaving 6 bases unmatched. CDR1 is SGHRS and CDR2 is YFSETQ in the germline V gene. The CDR3 coding sequence is TGCGCCAGCAGCTCCGGGGACAGTGTAAACACCATATATTTT. Translation gives CASSSGDSVNTIYF.

The chain carries TRBV6-6 and TRBJ1-1, with 7 bases fitting TRBD1. CDR3 length: 15 residues. Germline V CDR1 and CDR2: MNHNY, SVGAGI (reference sequence). V was clipped by 5 bases and J by 0 bases; unmatched bases: 6. The CDR3 nucleotides read TGTGCCAGCAGTCCGACAGGGTCGATGAACACTGAAGCTTTCTTT. Translated, it gives CASSPTGSMNTEAFF.

This clonotype was seen ten or more times. The chain employs TRBV10-3 and TRBJ2-6; D not resolved. This CDR3 has 14 amino acids. CDR1 is ENHRY, CDR2 SYGVKD, per germline. Trimming shortened V by 3 bases and J by 13 bases, and 16 bases separated the two germline ends. CDR3 nucleotides: TGTGCCATCAGTGACCCATCGTCCCCTCAGGTCCTGACTTTC. Amino acids: CAISDPSSPQVLTF.

This clonotype was seen at least ten times. The V and J genes are TRBV20-1 and TRBJ2-7, with a weak D call TRBD1 (5 bases). V was cut by 3 bases and J by 1 base, with 10 bases left in between. The CDR3 contains 13 residues. Germline V CDR1 and CDR2: DFQATT, SNEGSKA (reference sequence). The CDR3 DNA follows: TGCAGTGCTAGTTCCAGGGTATCCTACGAGCAGTACTTC. This codes for CSASSRVSYEQYF.

This clonotype has only a few counts. The chain employs TRBV27 and TRBJ2-1; D perhaps matches TRBD2 (6 bases). V dropped 5 bases and J dropped 2 bases, with 10 bases sitting between them. Looked up from germline, CDR1 is MNHEY and CDR2 is SMNVEV (reference sequence). This CDR3 has 14 residues. CDR3 sequence reads: CASSRDSAYNEQFF. CDR3 coding DNA: TGTGCCAGCAGTAGGGACTCCGCCTACAATGAGCAGTTCTTC.

This clonotype was observed many times. The rearrangement links TRBV11-1 to TRBJ1-1, with D maybe TRBD1 (5 bases). The CDR3 covers 15 residues. Germline V lookup: CDR1 SGHAT, CDR2 FQDESV (reference sequence). V gave up 4 bases and J gave up 0 bases, with 12 bases separating them. The CDR3 protein is CASSYGAGVNTEAFF. CDR3 DNA: TGTGCCAGCAGCTACGGGGCGGGGGTGAACACTGAAGCTTTCTTT.

There are many counts of this clonotype. This CDR3 is CSVGSGSMGQPQHF. CDR3 in DNA: TGCAGCGTTGGAAGCGGGTCGATGGGTCAGCCCCAGCATTTT. The V call is TRBV29-1, the J call TRBJ1-5; unclear D gene. This CDR3 region has 14 residues. Per the germline V gene, CDR1 is SQVTM and CDR2 is ANQGSEA. The ends were cut back, 4 bases at V and 6 bases at J, with 16 bases in the middle. The variable domain in full, completed from reference TRBV29-1 and TRBJ1-5, reads SAVISQKPSRDICQRGTSLTIQCQVDSQVTMMFWYRQQPGQSLTLIATANQGSEATYESGFVIDKFPISRPNLTFSTLTVSNMSPEDSSIYLCSVGSGSMGQPQHFGDGTRLSIL.

This clonotype was recorded many times. CDR3 in amino acids: CASTREGGFSYEQYF. The CDR3, as DNA: TGTGCCAGCACCAGGGAGGGAGGGTTCTCCTACGAGCAGTACTTC. V gene TRBV7-8 combines with J gene TRBJ2-7; 7 bases map to TRBD2. Trimming at V came to 7 bases and at J to 0 bases, leaving 9 bases not matched to a gene. Germline V CDR1 and CDR2: SGHVS, FQNEAQ. This CDR3 comprises 15 residues.

This clonotype was seen many times. The rearrangement joins TRBV18 to TRBJ2-3; TRBD2 matches 12 bases. CDR1 and CDR2 from the germline V gene are KGHSH and LQKENI. J gave up 1 base and V 6 bases, and 5 bases lay outside the gene matches. The CDR3 extends over 16 amino acids. The CDR3 bases are TGTGCCAGCTCCCGACGGACTAGCGGGGGCACAGATACGCAGTATTTT. Encoded protein: CASSRRTSGGTDTQYF.

This clonotype was observed many times. The chain carries TRBV5-1 and TRBJ2-7; D remains ambiguous. Germline CDR1 SGHRS, CDR2 YFSETQ. V shed 0 bases and J shed 7 bases, with 11 bases lying between them. The CDR3 is 13 amino acids. The CDR3: CASSLVDTGEQYF. CDR3 bases: TGCGCCAGCAGCTTGGTTGACACCGGGGAGCAGTACTTC.

There are many counts of this clonotype. The chain recombines TRBV5-1 with TRBJ2-1; 8 bases map to TRBD2. Germline V lookup: CDR1 SGHRS, CDR2 YFSETQ. The ends lost 4 bases at V and 10 bases at J; junction bases unmatched: 16. This CDR3 spans 16 amino acids. CDR3 residues: CASSPPGAGVTREQFF. Written as DNA, the CDR3 is TGCGCCAGCAGCCCCCCGGGAGCGGGAGTAACGAGGGAGCAGTTCTTC.

The chain recombines TRBV6-5 with TRBJ1-2, with a weak D call TRBD1 (5 bases). The ends were cut back, 6 bases at V and 7 bases at J, with 12 bases in the middle. This CDR3 has 12 amino acids. CDR1 MNHEY and CDR2 SVGAGI come from the germline V gene. CDR3 bases: TGTGCCAGCAGGGCCCTTAGGGGTGGCTACACCTTC. It yields the protein CASRALRGGYTF.

This clonotype was counted many times. This CDR3 reads CASSLALANGETQYF. In nucleotides, the CDR3 is TGTGCCAGCAGCTTAGCGCTCGCAAACGGGGAGACCCAGTACTTC. This chain links TRBV7-7 with TRBJ2-5; D call uncertain. Trimming took 0 bases from V and 5 from J, leaving 13 bases between them. The CDR3 is 15 amino acids. In germline, CDR1 is SSHAT, CDR2 FNYEAQ (reference sequence).

Notes on this clonotype: A much larger clone differs by one base, so this may be a read error. The V gene is TRBV20-1, the J gene TRBJ2-3; perhaps TRBD2 as D (5 bases). The CDR3 is 13 amino acids. Germline assignment: CDR1 DFQATT and CDR2 SNEGSKA (reference sequence). The CDR3 DNA reads as TGCATTGCGGAGCGGCCTAGCACAGATACGCAGTATTTT. Residues: CIAERPSTDTQYF.

As regards this clonotype: Since a much larger clone is just one base distant, this may be a read error. J is TRBJ1-2 and V is TRBV10-2; D gene unclear. V lost 4 bases and J 8 bases, leaving 14 bases between the germline ends. CDR3 length: 13 residues. Germline CDR1 WSHSY, CDR2 SAAADI. The CDR3 sequence: CASSVKQEGGYTF. The CDR3 DNA is TGCGCCAGCAGTGTAAAGCAAGAAGGAGGCTACACCTTC.

This clonotype has a count of ten or more. V gene TRBV7-9 combines with J gene TRBJ2-7; 8 nucleotides align to TRBD2. V dropped 4 bases and J dropped 2; count of bases not matched to a gene: 7. Germline assignment: CDR1 SEHNR and CDR2 FQNEAQ (reference sequence). The CDR3 length is 15 residues. The DNA of the CDR3 is TGTGCCAGCAGCTCGATAGCGGGATCGACCTACGAGCAGTACTTC. Its translation is CASSSIAGSTYEQYF.

In its sample, this clonotype was seen many times. The J gene is TRBJ1-5, the V gene TRBV6-6, with a weak D call TRBD1 (6 bases). CDR1 MNHNY and CDR2 SVGAGI come from the germline V gene (reference sequence). With 4 bases removed from V and 0 bases from J, the gap between germline ends came to 19 bases. The CDR3 loop spans 18 amino acids. The CDR3 DNA is TGTGCCAGCAGTTCCGGGAAGGGGGGGGCGTATAGCAATCAGCCCCAGCATTTT. Protein: CASSSGKGGAYSNQPQHF.

This clonotype was seen ten or more times. The gene calls are TRBV7-9 and TRBJ2-1; D not resolved. Germline V gives CDR1 SEHNR, CDR2 FQNEAQ (reference sequence). Trimming left V 6 bases short and J 3 bases short, with 9 bases between. The CDR3 is 13 residues long. The CDR3: CASRLTVYNEQFF. The CDR3 coding sequence is TGTGCCAGCAGGTTAACGGTCTACAATGAGCAGTTCTTC.

In its sample, this clonotype was seen many times. This CDR3 reads CSVSGPFGGTEAFF. In DNA form, the CDR3 reads TGCAGCGTTTCGGGCCCATTTGGAGGCACTGAAGCTTTCTTT. The chain couples TRBV29-1 to TRBJ1-1; D unresolved. V was clipped by 5 bases and J by 4 bases, with 17 bases between them. CDR1 is SQVTM, CDR2 ANQGSEA, per germline. This CDR3 comprises 14 residues.